Listed here are 13 T cell receptor beta chains from one sample, sequenced in a study of blood T cell repertoires in COVID-19. Libraries were prepared by immunoSEQ multiplex PCR; TCRdb keeps only in-frame clonotypes and omits some of them. The sample records some 300,000 clones, around 92% being singletons. Sequencing used PBMCs or T cells enriched from blood (not recorded which). The source of these receptors is a woman aged 30 to 39 who had recovered from COVID-19.

This chain links TRBV7-2 with TRBJ1-2; D is unresolved. Trimming removed 5 bases from V and 3 bases from J, with 13 bases in between. Germline lookup yields CDR1 SGHTA and CDR2 FQGNSA. The CDR3 loop spans 14 amino acids. The CDR3 loop reads CASSNQDWDYGYTF. DNA for the CDR3: TGTGCCAGCAGCAACCAGGACTGGGACTATGGCTACACCTTC.

V gene TRBV12-3 or TRBV12-4 combines with J gene TRBJ2-6, with D maybe TRBD1 (5 bases). The CDR3 contains 13 residues. V shed 8 bases and J shed 1 base, with 6 bases lying between them. CDR3 amino acids: CASGASGANVLTF. In DNA form, the CDR3 reads TGTGCCAGCGGGGCATCTGGGGCCAACGTCCTGACTTTC.

The table lists this clone with a few counts. The chain is built from TRBV18 and TRBJ2-5; D may be TRBD2 (5 bases). Trimming stripped 3 bases from V and 5 bases from J, with 13 bases between. Germline assignment: CDR1 KGHSH and CDR2 LQKENI. The CDR3 spans 14 residues. The CDR3 protein is CASSPWQLEETQYF. CDR3 nucleotides: TGTGCCAGCTCACCCTGGCAACTAGAGGAGACCCAGTACTTC.

The chain recombines TRBV6-6 with TRBJ1-1; tentatively, D is TRBD1 (5 bases). The CDR3 is made up of 12 amino acids. Germline V lookup: CDR1 MNHNY, CDR2 SVGAGI (reference sequence). Trimming left V 5 bases short and J 6 bases short, with 10 bases between. The CDR3 region is CASSTGGAEAFF. The CDR3 DNA follows: TGTGCCAGCAGTACGGGAGGGGCTGAAGCTTTCTTT.

This chain links TRBV7-3 with TRBJ1-2, with D tentatively TRBD1 (6 bases). CDR3 length equals 16 residues. The ends were cut back, 3 bases at V and 2 bases at J, with 16 bases in the middle. Germline CDR1 is SGHTA and CDR2 is FQGTGA. CDR3 sequence reads: CASSLGPTDRNYGYTF. CDR3 sequence (DNA): TGTGCCAGCAGCTTGGGGCCCACGGACAGAAACTATGGCTACACCTTC.

The chain employs TRBV11-2 and TRBJ2-5, with a possible D match to TRBD2 (6 bases). V lost 7 bases to trimming and J lost 4 bases, with 16 bases between them. Germline CDR1 and CDR2: SGHAT and FQNNGV. CDR3 length: 14 amino acids. The DNA for the CDR3 is TGTGCCAGCACCCTTCGGGGAGGCAGAGAGACCCAGTACTTC. This codes for CASTLRGGRETQYF.

The chain combines TRBV11-1 with TRBJ2-1; the match to TRBD2 covers 7 bases. The germline gives CDR1 SGHAT, CDR2 FQDESV (reference sequence). V shed 6 bases, J shed 4 bases, and the junction held 12 bases outside the gene matches. The CDR3 contains 16 residues. This CDR3 is CASREISGIRYNEQFF. The DNA for the CDR3 is TGTGCCAGCAGAGAAATAAGCGGGATCAGATACAATGAGCAGTTCTTC.

This chain connects TRBV27 to TRBJ2-1; no reliable D call. Germline CDR1 MNHEY, CDR2 SMNVEV (reference sequence). This CDR3 region has 13 residues. The V gene lost 3 bases and the J gene lost 10 bases, with 13 bases spanning the gap. CDR3 region: CASSFSVVSEQFF. CDR3 coding DNA: TGTGCCAGCAGTTTCAGCGTTGTGAGCGAGCAGTTCTTC.

Comment on this clone: The DNA is left out, because the CDR3 cannot be placed on it with certainty; the CDR3 is given as TCRdb lists it. This chain joins TRBV28 and TRBJ1-1. Germline CDR1 MDHEN, CDR2 SYDVKM. From its first to its last residue, the CDR3 has 12 amino acids. CDR3 sequence reads: CASSSSNTEAFF.

The rearrangement uses TRBV19 and TRBJ1-4, with 11 nucleotides matching TRBD1. Unmatched junction bases numbered 8, after V lost 7 bases and J lost 1 base. From germline, CDR1 is LNHDA and CDR2 SQIVND (reference sequence). The CDR3 contains 17 residues. Here the CDR3 reads CASTRRTGGITNEKLFF. CDR3 DNA sequence: TGTGCCAGTACTCGAAGGACAGGGGGCATAACTAATGAAAAACTGTTTTTT.

The CDR3 nucleotides are TGTGCCAGCAGCTTCTACAGGGAGCCCCCAAACTATGGCTACACCTTC. Translation: CASSFYREPPNYGYTF. The chain uses TRBV7-9 and TRBJ1-2, with a tentative D call TRBD1 (6 bases). There are 16 residues in the CDR3. V was pared by 3 bases and J by 2 bases, with 16 bases between. Germline-derived CDR1 and CDR2 are SEHNR and FQNEAQ (reference sequence).

The V gene is TRBV4-1, the J gene TRBJ2-2; TRBD2 matches at 10 bases. Germline CDR1 is MGHRA and CDR2 is YSYEKL. V was pared by 4 bases and J by 5 bases, with 7 bases of the junction left unmatched. The CDR3 length is 16 residues. This CDR3 is CASSPTSGERTGELFF. The DNA for the CDR3 is TGCGCCAGCAGCCCTACTAGCGGGGAGAGGACCGGGGAGCTGTTTTTT.

V gene TRBV7-6 combines with J gene TRBJ1-4; 7 nucleotides line up with TRBD1. V dropped 4 bases and J dropped 7; count of bases not matched to a gene: 9. The germline CDR1 and CDR2 sequences are SGHVS and FNYEAQ. This CDR3 region has 15 residues. The CDR3 DNA reads as TGTGCCAGCAGCTACACGGGACAGAGTCTTGAAAAACTGTTTTTT. Protein sequence: CASSYTGQSLEKLFF. Variable domain in full (rest from reference TRBV7-6 and TRBJ1-4): GAGVSQSPRYKVTKRGQDVALRCDPISGHVSLYWYRQALGQGPEFLTYFNYEAQQDKSGLPNDRFSAERPEGSISTLTIQRTEQRDSAMYRCASSYTGQSLEKLFFGSGTQLSVL.